This T cell receptor (beta chain) appears in the sequencing data of a study of response to subunit inactivated influenza vaccine. Study-level findings and limits: Authors suggested that a seasonal influenza vaccination recruits few new T cells each time.

Trimming removed 4 bases from V and 7 bases from J, with 18 bases in between. This CDR3 is 15 amino acids long. Germline lookup yields CDR1 SGHRS and CDR2 YFSETQ. TCRdb independently ran MiXCR on the RT-PCR reads; one entry per CDR3 protein. Of 550,000 to 600,000 distinct CDR3 sequences in the sample, 12% are singletons; the top ten hold roughly 10%. A word on this clonotype: Its antigen is not identified.

The rearrangement joins TRBV5-1 to TRBJ2-1; D remains ambiguous. The TCR sequence derives from a man aged 45-65 years who received an inactivated influenza vaccine. This specimen was PBMCs from blood, taken on the day of vaccination. The CDR3 DNA reads as TGCGCCAGCAGCCTCCTTGGCCCCGAGAGGAATGAGCAGTTCTTC. This encodes CASSLLGPERNEQFF.